Following are 21 T cell receptor beta chains from one sample sequenced in a study of OX40 agonist ivuxolimab in advanced cancers. Sequenced by immunoSEQ multiplex PCR; TCRdb stores in-frame clones only, minus some. Seen here are approximately 80,000 clones, roughly 85% observed once, and the top ten hold under 0.75%. Sequences were derived from CD4+ or CD8+ T cells sorted from blood, sampled in a trial of the OX40 agonist ivuxolimab. The source of these receptors is an adult with an advanced solid tumor such as melanoma, head and neck, liver or kidney cancer.

The genes are TRBV10-3 and TRBJ1-3; TRBD1 might be the D (6 bases). Looked up from germline, CDR1 is ENHRY and CDR2 is SYGVKD. V dropped 4 bases and J dropped 2 bases, with 15 bases sitting between them. The CDR3 covers 16 residues. The CDR3 protein is CAISGTSTGTGNTIYF. CDR3 in DNA: TGTGCCATCAGTGGTACGTCAACAGGGACTGGAAACACCATATATTTT.

V and J are TRBV18 and TRBJ1-4, with 7 nucleotides matching TRBD1. Germline values: CDR1 KGHSH, CDR2 LQKENI. V lost 3 bases, J lost 3 bases, and 4 bases stayed unmatched. The CDR3 extends over 15 amino acids. Written as DNA, the CDR3 is TGTGCCAGCTCACCTACCAGGGGGGCTAATGAAAAACTGTTTTTT. This encodes CASSPTRGANEKLFF.

V and J are TRBV6-5 and TRBJ2-7, with D possibly matching TRBD1 (6 bases). V was pared by 7 bases and J by 2 bases, with 9 bases between. Germline V gene data show CDR1 as MNHEY and CDR2 as SVGAGI. This CDR3 contains 12 residues. The CDR3 sequence: CASKQGPYEQYF. The CDR3 nucleotides are TGTGCCAGCAAACAGGGCCCCTACGAGCAGTACTTC.

The rearrangement links TRBV6-1 to TRBJ2-5; 9 bases match TRBD2. The J segment lost 3 bases and the V segment lost 10 bases, leaving 12 bases of the junction unmatched. The length of the CDR3 is 15 residues. Germline loops: CDR1 MNHNS, CDR2 SASEGT. CDR3 residues: CATRSGIAGEETQYF. CDR3 DNA sequence: TGTGCCACCCGATCTGGGATAGCGGGGGAAGAGACCCAGTACTTC.

This sequence joins TRBV29-1 and TRBJ1-5, with D uncertain. V was trimmed by 4 bases and J by 5 bases, leaving 12 bases between them. Germline CDR1 and CDR2: SQVTM and ANQGSEA. The CDR3 has 13 residues. The CDR3 region is CSVVGSPDQPQHF. CDR3 in DNA: TGCAGCGTTGTGGGCAGCCCGGATCAGCCCCAGCATTTT.

This chain connects TRBV11-2 to TRBJ1-2; D is ambiguous. The CDR3 is 13 residues long. The germline gives CDR1 SGHAT, CDR2 FQNNGV. Trimming took 0 bases from V and 8 from J, leaving 10 bases between them. CDR3 region: CASSLEARSGYTF. CDR3 bases: TGTGCCAGCAGCTTAGAAGCCAGGTCGGGCTACACCTTC.

V is TRBV5-6 and J is TRBJ1-1; D is ambiguous. Between the trimmed V and J ends, which lost 4 bases and 0 bases, there was a span of 10 bases. This CDR3 has 14 residues. The V gene's germline CDR1 is SGHDT and CDR2 YYEEEE. CDR3: CASSTTPLNTEAFF. The DNA for the CDR3 is TGTGCCAGCAGCACGACACCCTTGAACACTGAAGCTTTCTTT.

The J gene is TRBJ2-3, the V gene TRBV7-2; D gene uncertain. The CDR3 consists of 13 residues. Trimming took 10 bases from V and 4 from J, leaving 15 bases between them. Germline lookup yields CDR1 SGHTA and CDR2 FQGNSA. The CDR3 nucleotides are TGTGCCACCTCGATTGCGCCGTCAGATACGCAGTATTTT. Translation: CATSIAPSDTQYF.

The J gene is TRBJ2-1, the V gene TRBV11-1; tentative D call: TRBD1 (6 bases). CDR1 is SGHAT and CDR2 is FQDESV in the germline V gene (reference sequence). The CDR3 is 16 residues long. The V end lost 5 bases, the J end lost 4 bases, and 18 bases lay between the germline ends. The CDR3, as DNA: TGTGCCAGCAGCCCAGCCTACCAGGGGTTTTACAATGAGCAGTTCTTC. It specifies CASSPAYQGFYNEQFF.

The chain employs TRBV4-2 and TRBJ2-3, with a possible D match to TRBD2 (7 bases). The V end was cut by 0 bases, the J end by 7 bases, with 20 bases between. The CDR3 spans 17 residues. Germline CDR1 is LGHNA and CDR2 is YNFKEQ. DNA for the CDR3: TGTGCCAGCAGCCAAGATAAGAACGCGGGGGCCCAGTATACGCAGTATTTT. This codes for CASSQDKNAGAQYTQYF.

This clone occurred once. CDR3: CASSLEPSGGNTIYF. CDR3 sequence (DNA): TGCGCCAGCAGCTTGGAACCGTCCGGCGGAAACACCATATATTTT. This sequence joins TRBV5-1 and TRBJ1-3; no firm D call. Trimming took off 0 bases at V and 4 bases at J, with 11 bases between the two ends. Germline V CDR1 and CDR2: SGHRS, YFSETQ. This CDR3 has 15 residues. Variable domain in full (rest from reference TRBV5-1 and TRBJ1-3): KAGVTQTPRYLIKTRGQQVTLSCSPISGHRSVSWYQQTPGQGLQFLFEYFSETQRNKGNFPGRFSGRQFSNSRSEMNVSTLELGDSALYLCASSLEPSGGNTIYFGEGSWLTVV.

This clone has a single count. The CDR3 reads CASSLIPQGTGTEAFF. The CDR3, as DNA: TGTGCCAGCAGCCTAATCCCCCAGGGGACAGGCACTGAAGCTTTCTTT. This sequence joins TRBV7-9 and TRBJ1-1, with 8 nucleotides matching TRBD1. Trimming removed 5 bases from V and 4 bases from J; junction bases left unmatched: 12. CDR3 length: 16 residues. From germline, CDR1 is SEHNR and CDR2 FQNEAQ (reference sequence).

This clone is a singleton in its sample. The chain is built from TRBV28 and TRBJ1-6, with 7 bases identical to TRBD1. CDR3 length: 14 residues. With V trimmed by 6 bases and J by 4 bases, 3 bases remained unmatched. In germline, CDR1 is MDHEN, CDR2 SYDVKM. CDR3 DNA sequence: TGTGCCAGCAGCACGGGACAGTATAATTCACCCCTCCACTTT. It encodes CASSTGQYNSPLHF.

This clone was detected only a few times. V usage is TRBV6-6 and J usage is TRBJ2-2; TRBD2 agrees at 8 bases. V lost 6 bases to trimming and J lost 0 bases; unmatched junction nucleotides: 3. CDR1 is MNHNY, CDR2 SVGAGI, per germline (reference sequence). CDR3 length equals 15 residues. The CDR3 loop reads CASSNSGTNTGELFF. The CDR3 bases are TGTGCCAGCAGCAATAGCGGGACGAACACCGGGGAGCTGTTTTTT.

There are a few counts of this clone. The V call is TRBV27, the J call TRBJ1-2; D may be TRBD1 (5 bases). This CDR3 comprises 13 residues. CDR1 is MNHEY and CDR2 is SMNVEV in the germline V gene (reference sequence). V gave up 3 bases and J gave up 8 bases, with 13 bases separating them. This chain's CDR3 is CASSFSGIDGYTF. CDR3 DNA sequence: TGTGCCAGCAGTTTTTCAGGGATCGACGGCTACACCTTC.

The chain recombines TRBV7-6 with TRBJ2-1; 11 bases are a match to TRBD2. Per the germline V gene, CDR1 is SGHVS and CDR2 is FNYEAQ. CDR3 length: 15 amino acids. Germline trimming cut 3 bases from V and 4 bases from J; bases unmatched to any gene: 2. In nucleotides, the CDR3 is TGTGCCAGCAGCTTGAGACTAGCGGGGTACAATGAGCAGTTCTTC. Translating gives CASSLRLAGYNEQFF.

The chain combines TRBV2 with TRBJ1-2, with 10 bases matching TRBD1. The trim removed 6 bases at V and 6 bases at J, leaving 7 bases unmatched. The CDR3 covers 14 residues. The germline gives CDR1 SNHLY, CDR2 FYNNEI. CDR3 sequence reads: CASSPGQGINGYTF. In DNA, the CDR3 is TGTGCCAGCAGCCCGGGACAGGGGATAAATGGCTACACCTTC.

A few counts support this clone. The rearrangement joins TRBV9 to TRBJ1-2, with D maybe TRBD1 (6 bases). Germline loops: CDR1 SGDLS, CDR2 YYNGEE. The CDR3 spans 16 residues. Deletions cut 0 bases from V and 4 bases from J, with 16 bases between. In DNA, the CDR3 is TGTGCCAGCAGCGTAGAAGAAACAGGGTTTTTCTATGGCTACACCTTC. Translation: CASSVEETGFFYGYTF.

This chain links TRBV12-5 with TRBJ2-2; 15 nucleotides match TRBD2. The CDR3 totals 21 residues. V was pared by 0 bases and J by 4 bases, with 12 bases of the junction left unmatched. CDR1 LGHNT and CDR2 FRNRAP come from the germline V gene. The CDR3 reads CASGLVPQRGLAGGPTGELFF. CDR3 sequence (DNA): TGTGCTAGTGGTTTGGTACCCCAACGCGGACTAGCGGGGGGGCCCACCGGGGAGCTGTTTTTT.

The chain couples TRBV7-9 to TRBJ1-5; 10 positions agree with TRBD1. This CDR3 contains 14 residues. With 5 bases clipped from V and 5 bases from J, the junction kept 3 bases outside the gene matches. Germline values: CDR1 SEHNR, CDR2 FQNEAQ (reference sequence). Here the CDR3 reads CASSDRGRDQPQHF. In DNA, the CDR3 is TGTGCCAGCAGCGACAGGGGGCGCGATCAGCCCCAGCATTTT.

The J gene is TRBJ1-1, the V gene TRBV30; no clear D gene. CDR3 length equals 13 residues. The V end was cut by 2 bases, the J end by 3 bases, with 10 bases between. Looked up from germline, CDR1 is GTSNPN and CDR2 is SVGIG (reference sequence). The DNA for the CDR3 is TGTGCCTGGAGTCGAGGGATCGACACTGAAGCTTTCTTT. Translating gives CAWSRGIDTEAFF.